This TCR beta chain derives from a study of blood T cell repertoires in COVID-19. For the study at large: Sites in the United States, Italy and Spain provided acute and convalescent COVID-19 samples.

The length of the CDR3 is 15 residues. With 3 bases removed from V and 10 bases from J, the gap between germline ends came to 16 bases. Germline values: CDR1 SNHLY, CDR2 FYNNEI. As handled by the study authors: Using reference gene primer amplification, nucleated cell counts were estimated. Clones were sequenced by immunoSEQ multiplex PCR, and TCRdb holds only the in-frame ones, with some missing. The DNA gave D and trimming, while V, J and clone size come from that table. The repertoire consists of about 94,000 clones, with roughly four fifths occurring once and the leading ten covering around 5.8%.

This clonotype was obtained from a man in his sixties with acute or convalescent COVID-19. The chain links TRBV2 to TRBJ1-6; possibly TRBD1 for D (6 bases). Sequencing used peripheral blood. This CDR3 reads CASSELAGARSPLHF. The DNA for the CDR3 is TGTGCCAGCAGTGAGCTGGCGGGGGCCCGCTCACCCCTCCACTTT.